These 27 T cell receptor beta chains were sequenced from one sample in a study. Cells sorted as Tregs were CD4+, CD25+ and CD127-/low. MiXCR was run by TCRdb on the 5' RACE reads, yielding one entry per CDR3 protein. The top ten clones hold approximately 4.7% of a sample with about 43,000 distinct CDR3 sequences, 22% of them seen once. The sample taken for sequencing was Tregs sorted from a lymph node. The receptors stem from a female donor with breast cancer.

This clonotype has at least ten counts. The J gene is TRBJ1-5, the V gene TRBV4-1; D gene unclear. With 5 bases removed from V and 5 bases from J, the gap between germline ends came to 19 bases. The CDR3 runs 16 residues. Per the germline V gene, CDR1 is MGHRA and CDR2 is YSYEKL. Written as DNA, the CDR3 is TGCGCCAGCAGCGTAGAAGGGCCCCGGGAAGATCAGCCCCAGCATTTT. It translates to CASSVEGPREDQPQHF.

This clonotype has just a few counts. Just one base apart from a much larger clone, this may be a read error. This chain links TRBV25-1 with TRBJ1-6, with D maybe TRBD1 (5 bases). Germline V gene data show CDR1 as MGHDK and CDR2 as SYGVNS. The CDR3 covers 16 residues. V lost 4 bases to trimming and J lost 9 bases, with 19 bases between them. The CDR3 is CASSASRGPDSSPLHF. The CDR3 nucleotides read TGTGCCAGCAGTGCCTCACGGGGACCGGATAGTTCACCCCTCCACTTT.

This clonotype was observed at least ten times. This sequence joins TRBV5-1 and TRBJ2-3, with 11 bases fitting TRBD2. CDR1 and CDR2 (germline): SGHRS, YFSETQ. J gave up 3 bases and V 0 bases, and 3 bases lay outside the gene matches. The length of the CDR3 is 16 residues. In DNA form, the CDR3 reads TGCGCCAGCAGCTTGGTAGCGGGAGGGAAGACAGATACGCAGTATTTT. Protein: CASSLVAGGKTDTQYF. The full variable domain, in which reference TRBV5-1 and TRBJ2-3 provide the parts outside the CDR3, is KAGVTQTPRYLIKTRGQQVTLSCSPISGHRSVSWYQQTPGQGLQFLFEYFSETQRNKGNFPGRFSGRQFSNSRSEMNVSTLELGDSALYLCASSLVAGGKTDTQYFGPGTRLTVL.

Comments on this clonotype: One end of the junction fails to match germline, which may point to a read error. The chain recombines TRBV7-6 with TRBJ2-7; D might be TRBD1 (6 bases). The CDR3 is 15 amino acids. Germline V gene sequence: CDR1 SGHVS, CDR2 FNYEAQ. In DNA form, the CDR3 reads TGTGCCGGCAGCTTAACCCCCCTACAGGGATACGAGCAGTACTTC. Amino acids: CAGSLTPLQGYEQYF.

This clonotype has a count of ten or more. The gene calls are TRBV20-1 and TRBJ2-7; the match to TRBD2 covers 9 bases. Per the germline V gene, CDR1 is DFQATT and CDR2 is SNEGSKA (reference sequence). The length of the CDR3 is 14 residues. After removal of 6 bases from V and 2 bases from J, the junction contained 8 bases not matched to a gene. The CDR3 protein is CSAHLAGSPYEQYF. The CDR3 DNA reads as TGCAGTGCCCATCTAGCGGGGAGTCCCTACGAGCAGTACTTC.

The table lists this clonotype with a few counts. The chain recombines TRBV5-1 with TRBJ2-3; D is perhaps TRBD2 (5 bases). CDR1 and CDR2 (germline): SGHRS, YFSETQ. This CDR3 region has 14 residues. Trimming pared 7 bases from V and 2 bases from J, leaving 14 bases between. The DNA of the CDR3 is TGCGCCAGCCTAGCAGACGAATCCACAGATACGCAGTATTTT. Amino acids: CASLADESTDTQYF. Based on the CDR3 plus reference TRBV5-1 and TRBJ2-3, the full variable domain is KAGVTQTPRYLIKTRGQQVTLSCSPISGHRSVSWYQQTPGQGLQFLFEYFSETQRNKGNFPGRFSGRQFSNSRSEMNVSTLELGDSALYLCASLADESTDTQYFGPGTRLTVL.

This clonotype was seen a handful of times. The rearrangement links TRBV15 to TRBJ2-7; no reliable D call. The CDR3 consists of 14 residues. V lost 0 bases, J lost 2 bases, and 8 bases lay in between. Germline lookup yields CDR1 LNHNV and CDR2 YYDKDF (reference sequence). CDR3 loop: CATSRERLTYEQYF. Written as DNA, the CDR3 is TGTGCCACCAGCAGAGAAAGGCTTACCTACGAGCAGTACTTC. Combining the CDR3 with reference TRBV15 and TRBJ2-7 gives the whole variable domain DAMVIQNPRYQVTQFGKPVTLSCSQTLNHNVMYWYQQKSSQAPKLLFHYYDKDFNNEADTPDNFQSRRPNTSFCFLDIRSPGLGDTAMYLCATSRERLTYEQYFGPGTRLTVT.

This clonotype came up many times. J is TRBJ2-1 and V is TRBV24-1; 8 positions agree with TRBD2. Looked up from germline, CDR1 is KGHDR and CDR2 is SFDVKD. The CDR3 is 16 amino acids. The junction had 12 bases not matched to a gene; V was cut back by 4 bases and J by 8 bases. The CDR3, as DNA: TGTGCCACCAGTGAAGGTTTCGGTAGCGGGAAAGATGAGCAGTTCTTC. Translating it yields CATSEGFGSGKDEQFF.

This clonotype was seen only a few times. Relative to the germline gene, one junction end is altered; a read error may explain this. The chain joins TRBV5-1 to TRBJ2-4; 10 positions agree with TRBD1. The CDR3 runs to 16 residues. CDR1 SGHRS and CDR2 YFSETQ come from the germline V gene. The CDR3 DNA is TGCGCCAGCGGCTTTCGGACAGGGGGAACCAAAAACATTCAGTACTTC. It encodes CASGFRTGGTKNIQYF.

This clonotype has just one count. This may arise from a read error, as a much more abundant clone is one base away. V is TRBV7-2 and J is TRBJ1-1; no definite D call. The CDR3 has 14 residues. The germline V and J ends were trimmed by 1 base and 1 base, with 7 bases remaining between them. Germline loops: CDR1 SGHTA, CDR2 FQGNSA. The CDR3 protein is CTSSLEVSNTEAFF. Here the CDR3 DNA reads TGTACCAGCAGCTTAGAGGTTTCGAACACTGAAGCTTTCTTT.

A remark on this clonotype: A much larger clone lies one base from this, so it may be a read error. The chain has TRBV12-3 or TRBV12-4 and TRBJ2-3, with TRBD2 identical over 9 bases. The CDR3 is made up of 15 amino acids. The CDR3 here is CAGSLRGRAADTQYF. The CDR3 DNA follows: TGTGCCGGCAGTTTACGCGGGAGGGCTGCAGATACGCAGTATTTT.

This clonotype was recorded a few times. The chain couples TRBV5-1 to TRBJ2-1; the match to TRBD2 covers 8 bases. Germline assignment: CDR1 SGHRS and CDR2 YFSETQ. V lost 4 bases and J lost 1; bases outside the gene matches: 7. The CDR3 sequence is 16 residues long. CDR3: CASSRESGSSYNEQFF. CDR3 in DNA: TGCGCCAGCAGCCGGGAAAGCGGGAGTTCCTACAATGAGCAGTTCTTC.

This clonotype was seen ten or more times. The chain has TRBV6-1 and TRBJ2-3, with D unclear. Looked up from germline, CDR1 is MNHNS and CDR2 is SASEGT. V shed 0 bases and J shed 6 bases, with 4 bases lying between them. CDR3 length: 12 residues. The CDR3 DNA is TGTGCCAGCAGTGAAGCGCCTGATACGCAGTATTTT. Residues: CASSEAPDTQYF.

This clonotype was observed many times. This sequence joins TRBV5-1 and TRBJ1-1, with 7 bases aligning to TRBD1. The germline V gene has CDR1 SGHRS and CDR2 YFSETQ. CDR3 length: 15 residues. The junction had 6 bases not matched to a gene; V was cut back by 4 bases and J by 0 bases. The DNA for the CDR3 is TGCGCCAGCAGCGCCACACAGGGGATGAACACTGAAGCTTTCTTT. Translating it yields CASSATQGMNTEAFF.

To note about this clonotype: A much larger clone is a single base away; this may be a read error. The conserved final phenylalanine or tryptophan is absent from the CDR3, which likely points to a read error. The V and J genes are TRBV12-3 or TRBV12-4 and TRBJ2-5; D remains unclear. The CDR3 has 13 amino acids. The V and J ends lost 3 bases and 3 bases respectively, with 8 bases between them. The chain's CDR3 is CASSFRGEETQYL. In DNA, the CDR3 is TGTGCCAGCAGTTTTAGAGGTGAAGAGACCCAGTACCTC.

This clonotype was picked up a small number of times. The V gene is TRBV4-3, the J gene TRBJ2-3; 10 nucleotides match TRBD2. V gave up 5 bases and J gave up 2 bases; unmatched junction bases: 4. This CDR3 contains 15 residues. Germline loops: CDR1 LGHNA, CDR2 YSLEER. As DNA, the CDR3 is TGCGCCAGCAGCTGGACTAGCGGTAACACAGATACGCAGTATTTT. The encoded protein is CASSWTSGNTDTQYF.

This rearrangement joins TRBV27 to TRBJ1-1, with D perhaps matching TRBD1 (5 bases). V was trimmed by 8 bases and J by 2 bases, leaving 15 bases between them. The germline CDR1 and CDR2 sequences are MNHEY and SMNVEV (reference sequence). This CDR3 has 14 amino acids. In DNA form, the CDR3 reads TGTGCCAGCGTCCGGCTGGGACCTAACACTGAAGCTTTCTTT. Protein product: CASVRLGPNTEAFF.

V is TRBV27 and J is TRBJ2-1; 9 bases agree with TRBD2. This CDR3 contains 19 residues. CDR1 is MNHEY, CDR2 SMNVEV, per germline (reference sequence). J was trimmed by 8 bases and V by 10 bases; bases with no gene match: 27. Written as DNA, the CDR3 is TGTGCCACCAGACTTAGCGGGAGTGTTTATCAGCTCCTTCCCCATGAGCAGTTCTTC. It yields the protein CATRLSGSVYQLLPHEQFF.

The chain recombines TRBV12-3 or TRBV12-4 with TRBJ1-1; TRBD1 aligns across 7 bases. There are 13 residues in the CDR3. V lost 5 bases, J lost 1 base, and 1 base stayed unmatched. In DNA, the CDR3 is TGTGCCAGCAGTGACAGGGCGAACACTGAAGCTTTCTTT. Protein: CASSDRANTEAFF.

This clonotype has more than one count but fewer than ten. The rearrangement uses TRBV20-1 and TRBJ1-2; D is unresolved. This CDR3 region has 13 residues. V was clipped by 5 bases and J by 8 bases, with 18 bases between them. Germline V CDR1 and CDR2: DFQATT, SNEGSKA (reference sequence). The CDR3 DNA reads as TGCAGTGCTGGCCCCAGATCTGCGCAGGGCTACACCTTC. Amino acid sequence: CSAGPRSAQGYTF.

The table lists this clonotype with many counts. V and J are TRBV20-1 and TRBJ2-7, with 15 bases that match TRBD2. With 6 bases clipped from V and 2 bases from J, the junction kept 14 bases outside the gene matches. The CDR3 extends over 18 amino acids. CDR1 DFQATT and CDR2 SNEGSKA come from the germline V gene (reference sequence). The CDR3 loop reads CSALLPGLAGGLTYEQYF. The CDR3 DNA reads TGCAGTGCGCTGTTACCGGGACTAGCGGGAGGTTTGACCTACGAGCAGTACTTC.

This clonotype was picked up many times. The chain links TRBV5-1 to TRBJ1-4; D unclear. This CDR3 has 15 residues. Deletions cut 2 bases from V and 0 bases from J, with 8 bases between. The germline V gene has CDR1 SGHRS and CDR2 YFSETQ. The CDR3 protein is CASSFGDATNEKLFF. The CDR3 DNA is TGCGCCAGCAGCTTTGGAGACGCAACTAATGAAAAACTGTTTTTT.

As concerns this clonotype: One junction end disagrees with the germline gene, perhaps due to a read error. V gene TRBV9 combines with J gene TRBJ2-6; D is tentatively TRBD1 or TRBD2 (5 bases each). This CDR3 has 13 amino acids. Germline V gene data show CDR1 as SGDLS and CDR2 as YYNGEE. This CDR3 is CAPSGSGADVLTF. Written as DNA, the CDR3 is TGTGCCCCATCGGGGTCTGGGGCCGACGTCCTGACTTTC.

This clonotype was picked up many times. The gene calls are TRBV6-1 and TRBJ2-1; D is uncertain. V lost 3 bases, J lost 7 bases, and 7 bases lay in between. The CDR3 covers 12 residues. Germline loops: CDR1 MNHNS, CDR2 SASEGT. CDR3 nucleotides: TGTGCCAGCAGTGAGAGCTGGAATGAGCAGTTCTTC. It specifies CASSESWNEQFF.

This clonotype was seen at least ten times. The rearrangement links TRBV5-1 to TRBJ2-7, with D tentatively TRBD1 (6 bases). The CDR3 spans 13 residues. Trimming removed 4 bases at V and 4 bases at J, with 12 bases between. In germline, CDR1 is SGHRS, CDR2 YFSETQ. The CDR3: CASSGTILYEQYF. The CDR3, as DNA: TGCGCCAGCAGCGGGACAATACTGTACGAGCAGTACTTC.

This clonotype was seen more than once but under ten times. This chain joins TRBV13 and TRBJ2-7; D is possibly TRBD2 (5 bases). Trimming cost V 3 bases and J 5 bases, with 11 bases left between them. Germline loops: CDR1 PRHDT, CDR2 FYEKMQ (reference sequence). The CDR3 is made up of 13 amino acids. The CDR3 is CASSLGDGDEQYF. The DNA for the CDR3 is TGTGCCAGCAGCTTGGGCGACGGGGACGAGCAGTACTTC.

This clonotype is labeled as medium-sized. This chain links TRBV4-2 with TRBJ1-1; weak D call: TRBD1 (5 bases). Germline V gene lookup returns CDR1 LGHNA and CDR2 YNFKEQ. The CDR3 has 15 amino acids. Trimming took off 0 bases at V and 2 bases at J, with 10 bases between the two ends. CDR3 loop: CASSQEEGTNTEAFF. CDR3 in DNA: TGTGCCAGCAGCCAAGAAGAGGGGACTAACACTGAAGCTTTCTTT.